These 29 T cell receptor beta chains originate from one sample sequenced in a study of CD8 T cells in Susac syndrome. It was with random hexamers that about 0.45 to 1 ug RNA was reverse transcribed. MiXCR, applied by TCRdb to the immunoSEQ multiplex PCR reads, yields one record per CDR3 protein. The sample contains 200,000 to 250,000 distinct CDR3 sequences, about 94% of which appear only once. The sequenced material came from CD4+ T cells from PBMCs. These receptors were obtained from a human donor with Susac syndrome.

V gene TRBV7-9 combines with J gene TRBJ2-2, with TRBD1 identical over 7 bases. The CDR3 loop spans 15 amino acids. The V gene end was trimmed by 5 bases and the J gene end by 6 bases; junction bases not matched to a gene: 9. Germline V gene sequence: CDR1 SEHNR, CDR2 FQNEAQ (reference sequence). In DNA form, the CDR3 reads TGTGCCAGCAGCCGACTTGGACAGGCCCCCGGGGAGCTGTTTTTT. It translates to CASSRLGQAPGELFF.

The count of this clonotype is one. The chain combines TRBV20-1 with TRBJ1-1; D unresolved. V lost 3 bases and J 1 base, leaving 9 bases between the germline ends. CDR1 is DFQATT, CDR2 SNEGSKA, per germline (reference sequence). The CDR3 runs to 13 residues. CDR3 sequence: CSASQGGNTEAFF. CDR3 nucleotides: TGCAGTGCTAGCCAAGGAGGGAACACTGAAGCTTTCTTT.

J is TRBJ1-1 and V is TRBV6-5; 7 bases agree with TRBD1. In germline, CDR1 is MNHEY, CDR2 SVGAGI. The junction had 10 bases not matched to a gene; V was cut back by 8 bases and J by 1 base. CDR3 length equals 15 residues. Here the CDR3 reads CASERPGQKNTEAFF. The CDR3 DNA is TGTGCCAGCGAAAGACCGGGACAGAAGAACACTGAAGCTTTCTTT.

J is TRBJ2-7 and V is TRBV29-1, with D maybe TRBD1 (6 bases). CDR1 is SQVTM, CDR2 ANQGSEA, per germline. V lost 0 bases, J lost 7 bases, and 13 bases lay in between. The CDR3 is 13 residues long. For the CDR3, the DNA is TGCAGCGTTGAAGAACAGGGCGGTTGGGAGCAGTACTTC. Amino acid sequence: CSVEEQGGWEQYF.

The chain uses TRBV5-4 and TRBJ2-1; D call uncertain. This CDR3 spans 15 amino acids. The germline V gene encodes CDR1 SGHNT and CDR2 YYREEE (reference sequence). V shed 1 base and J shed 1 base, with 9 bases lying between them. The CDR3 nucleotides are TGTGCCAGCAGCTTGCGTCAGCTTTCCTACAATGAGCAGTTCTTC. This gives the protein CASSLRQLSYNEQFF. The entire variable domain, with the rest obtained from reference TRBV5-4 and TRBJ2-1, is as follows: ETGVTQSPTHLIKTRGQQVTLRCSSQSGHNTVSWYQQALGQGPQFIFQYYREEENGRGNFPPRFSGLQFPNYSSELNVNALELDDSALYLCASSLRQLSYNEQFFGPGTRLTVL.

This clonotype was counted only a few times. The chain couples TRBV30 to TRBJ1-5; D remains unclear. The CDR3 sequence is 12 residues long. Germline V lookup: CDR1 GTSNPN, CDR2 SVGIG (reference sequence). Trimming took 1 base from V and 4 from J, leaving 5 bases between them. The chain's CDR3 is CAWSAQNQPQHF. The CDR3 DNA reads TGTGCCTGGAGTGCCCAAAATCAGCCCCAGCATTTT.

CDR3 amino acids: CSARDGRGPGNTIYF. DNA of the CDR3: TGCAGTGCTAGGGACGGAAGGGGCCCTGGAAACACCATATATTTT. V is TRBV20-1 and J is TRBJ1-3; the D gene is possibly TRBD1 (5 bases). CDR3 size: 15 residues. The germline V and J ends were trimmed by 3 bases and 2 bases, with 14 bases remaining between them. Germline V gives CDR1 DFQATT, CDR2 SNEGSKA (reference sequence).

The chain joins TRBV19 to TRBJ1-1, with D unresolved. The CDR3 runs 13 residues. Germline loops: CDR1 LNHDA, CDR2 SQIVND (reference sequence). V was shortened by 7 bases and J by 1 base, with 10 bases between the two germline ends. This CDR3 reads CASTPRRNTEAFF. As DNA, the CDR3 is TGTGCCAGTACCCCTCGGAGGAACACTGAAGCTTTCTTT. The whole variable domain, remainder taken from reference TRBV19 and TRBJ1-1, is DGGITQSPKYLFRKEGQNVTLSCEQNLNHDAMYWYRQDPGQGLRLIYYSQIVNDFQKGDIAEGYSVSREKKESFPLTVTSAQKNPTAFYLCASTPRRNTEAFFGQGTRLTVV.

CDR3 sequence: CSARRTSGLEQYF. Here the CDR3 DNA reads TGCAGTGCTAGAAGGACTAGCGGGCTCGAGCAGTACTTC. This rearrangement joins TRBV20-1 to TRBJ2-7; 11 bases map to TRBD2. CDR3 size: 13 residues. Germline V gives CDR1 DFQATT, CDR2 SNEGSKA (reference sequence). J was trimmed by 6 bases and V by 2 bases; bases with no gene match: 3.

The CDR3 DNA reads TGTGCCAGCAGTTCCAGCCAGTATCAGCCCCAGCATTTT. Translated: CASSSSQYQPQHF. The rearrangement uses TRBV6-2 or TRBV6-3 and TRBJ1-5; unclear D gene. The CDR3 runs 13 residues. The V and J ends lost 4 bases and 5 bases respectively, with 9 bases between them. The germline gives CDR1 MNHEY, CDR2 SVGEGT.

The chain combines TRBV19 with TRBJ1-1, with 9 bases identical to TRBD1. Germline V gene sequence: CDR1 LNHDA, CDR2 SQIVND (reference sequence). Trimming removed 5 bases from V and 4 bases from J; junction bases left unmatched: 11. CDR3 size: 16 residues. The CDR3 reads CASSPPGGQGGTEAFF. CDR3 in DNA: TGTGCCAGTAGTCCGCCGGGGGGACAGGGTGGCACTGAAGCTTTCTTT.

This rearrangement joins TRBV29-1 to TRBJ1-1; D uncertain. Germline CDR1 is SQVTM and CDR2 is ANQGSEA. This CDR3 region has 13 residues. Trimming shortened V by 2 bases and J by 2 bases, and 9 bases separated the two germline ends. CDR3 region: CSVEREQNTEAFF. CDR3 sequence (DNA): TGCAGCGTTGAACGCGAGCAAAACACTGAAGCTTTCTTT.

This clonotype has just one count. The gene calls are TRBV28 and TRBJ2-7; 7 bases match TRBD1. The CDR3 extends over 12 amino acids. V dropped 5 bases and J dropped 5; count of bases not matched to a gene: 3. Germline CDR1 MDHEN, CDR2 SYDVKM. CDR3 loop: CASSPTGHEQYF. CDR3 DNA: TGTGCCAGCAGTCCGACAGGGCACGAGCAGTACTTC.

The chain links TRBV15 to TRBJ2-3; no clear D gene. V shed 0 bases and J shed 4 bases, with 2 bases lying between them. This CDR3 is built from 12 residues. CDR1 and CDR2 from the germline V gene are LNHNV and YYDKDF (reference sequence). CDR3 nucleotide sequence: TGTGCCACCAGCAGAGAGGCAGATACGCAGTATTTT. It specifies CATSREADTQYF.

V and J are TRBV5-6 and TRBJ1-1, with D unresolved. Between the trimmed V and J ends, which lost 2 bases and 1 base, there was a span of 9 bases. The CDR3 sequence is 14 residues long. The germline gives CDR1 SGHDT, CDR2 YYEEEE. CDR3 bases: TGTGCCAGCAGCTTAGCGACAACGAACACTGAAGCTTTCTTT. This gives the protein CASSLATTNTEAFF. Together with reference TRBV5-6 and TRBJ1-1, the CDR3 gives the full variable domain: DAGVTQSPTHLIKTRGQQVTLRCSPKSGHDTVSWYQQALGQGPQFIFQYYEEEERQRGNFPDRFSGHQFPNYSSELNVNALLLGDSALYLCASSLATTNTEAFFGQGTRLTVV.

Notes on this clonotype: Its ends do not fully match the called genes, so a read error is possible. CDR3 sequence reads: CASSLGGAGVRTDTQYF. CDR3 DNA sequence: TGTGCTAGCAGCTTAGGAGGGGCAGGGGTAAGGACAGATACGCAGTATTTT. This chain uses TRBV7-7 with TRBJ2-3; D might be TRBD1 or TRBD2, each matching 6 bases. This CDR3 spans 17 amino acids. Germline V CDR1 and CDR2: SSHAT, FNYEAQ (reference sequence). Based on the CDR3 plus reference TRBV7-7 and TRBJ2-3, the full variable domain is GAGVSQSPRYKVTKRGQDVTLRCDPISSHATLYWYQQALGQGPEFLTYFNYEAQPDKSGLPSDRFSAERPEGSISTLTIQRTEQRDSAMYRCASSLGGAGVRTDTQYFGPGTRLTVL.

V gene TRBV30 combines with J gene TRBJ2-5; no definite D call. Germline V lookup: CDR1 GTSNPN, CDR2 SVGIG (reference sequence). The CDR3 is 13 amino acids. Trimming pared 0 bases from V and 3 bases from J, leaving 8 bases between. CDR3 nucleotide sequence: TGTGCCTGGAGTGTAATAGGGAAAGAGACCCAGTACTTC. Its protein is CAWSVIGKETQYF.

The CDR3 DNA reads as TGTGCCAGCAGCCCGACTAGGATTTCTAGCGGGGAGACCCAGTACTTC. Translation gives CASSPTRISSGETQYF. The chain carries TRBV7-2 and TRBJ2-5; 8 bases align to TRBD2. Looked up from germline, CDR1 is SGHTA and CDR2 is FQGNSA. There are 16 residues in the CDR3. V trimming: 5 bases; J trimming: 5 bases; junction bases outside the gene matches: 13.

The CDR3 spells CAVRDRAEETQYF. The CDR3 DNA follows: TGTGCCGTACGGGACAGGGCCGAAGAGACCCAGTACTTC. This rearrangement joins TRBV6-2 or TRBV6-3 to TRBJ2-5; 9 positions agree with TRBD1. V was pared by 11 bases and J by 3 bases, with 7 bases of the junction left unmatched. This CDR3 comprises 13 residues. From germline, CDR1 is MNHEY and CDR2 SVGEGT.

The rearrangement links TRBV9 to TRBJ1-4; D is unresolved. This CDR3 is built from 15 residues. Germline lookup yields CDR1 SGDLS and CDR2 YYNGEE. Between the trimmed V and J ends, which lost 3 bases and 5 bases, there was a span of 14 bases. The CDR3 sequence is CASSARAGGNEKLFF. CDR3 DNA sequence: TGTGCCAGCAGCGCCCGGGCCGGCGGGAATGAAAAACTGTTTTTT. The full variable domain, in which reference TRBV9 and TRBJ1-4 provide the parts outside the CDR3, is DSGVTQTPKHLITATGQRVTLRCSPRSGDLSVYWYQQSLDQGLQFLIQYYNGEERAKGNILERFSAQQFPDLHSELNLSSLELGDSALYFCASSARAGGNEKLFFGSGTQLSVL.

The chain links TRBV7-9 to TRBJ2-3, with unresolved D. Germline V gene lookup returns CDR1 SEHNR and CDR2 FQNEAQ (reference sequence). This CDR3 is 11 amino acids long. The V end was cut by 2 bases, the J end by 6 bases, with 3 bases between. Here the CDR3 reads CASSLMDTQYF. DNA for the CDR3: TGTGCCAGCAGCTTAATGGATACGCAGTATTTT.

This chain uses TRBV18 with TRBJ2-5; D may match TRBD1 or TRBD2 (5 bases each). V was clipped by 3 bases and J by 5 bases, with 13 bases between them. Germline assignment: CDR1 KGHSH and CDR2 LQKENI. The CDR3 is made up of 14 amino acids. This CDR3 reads CASSPRDPRETQYF. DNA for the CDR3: TGTGCCAGCTCACCTCGGGACCCACGGGAGACCCAGTACTTC.

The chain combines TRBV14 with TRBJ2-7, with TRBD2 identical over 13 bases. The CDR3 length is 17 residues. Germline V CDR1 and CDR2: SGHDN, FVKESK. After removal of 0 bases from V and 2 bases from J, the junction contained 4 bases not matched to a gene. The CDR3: CASSQDPGLAGPYEQYF. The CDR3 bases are TGTGCCAGCAGCCAAGATCCGGGACTAGCGGGACCCTACGAGCAGTACTTC.

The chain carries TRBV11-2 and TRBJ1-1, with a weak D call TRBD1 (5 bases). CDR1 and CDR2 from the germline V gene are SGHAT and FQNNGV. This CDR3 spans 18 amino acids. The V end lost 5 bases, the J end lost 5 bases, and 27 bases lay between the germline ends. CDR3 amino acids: CASSPGLPMGGVGTEAFF. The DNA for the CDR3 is TGTGCCAGCAGCCCAGGGCTCCCCATGGGGGGGGTTGGAACTGAAGCTTTCTTT.

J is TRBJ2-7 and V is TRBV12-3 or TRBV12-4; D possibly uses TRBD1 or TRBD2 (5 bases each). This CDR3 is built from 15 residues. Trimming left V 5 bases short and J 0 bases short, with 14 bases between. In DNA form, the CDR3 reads TGTGCCAGCAGTCCGGGACGGTCGTACTCCTACGAGCAGTACTTC. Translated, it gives CASSPGRSYSYEQYF.

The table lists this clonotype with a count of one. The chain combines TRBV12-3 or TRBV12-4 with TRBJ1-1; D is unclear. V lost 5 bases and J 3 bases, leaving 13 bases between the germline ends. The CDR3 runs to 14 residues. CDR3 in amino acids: CASSRHPLYTEAFF. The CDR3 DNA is TGTGCCAGCAGTCGACACCCTCTTTACACTGAAGCTTTCTTT.

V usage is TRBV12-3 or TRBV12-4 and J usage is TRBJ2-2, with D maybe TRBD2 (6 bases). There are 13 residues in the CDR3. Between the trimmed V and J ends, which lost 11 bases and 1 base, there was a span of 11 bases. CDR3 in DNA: TGTGCCGGCCGGGGGAGGAACACCGGGGAGCTGTTTTTT. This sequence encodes CAGRGRNTGELFF.

CDR3 amino acids: CAWSFQRGGPGELFF. The DNA for the CDR3 is TGTGCCTGGAGTTTCCAGCGGGGGGGCCCCGGGGAGCTGTTTTTT. The V call is TRBV30, the J call TRBJ2-2; 10 nucleotides line up with TRBD2. V was pared by 2 bases and J by 6 bases, with 6 bases of the junction left unmatched. Germline CDR1 is GTSNPN and CDR2 is SVGIG (reference sequence). The CDR3 covers 15 residues.

The CDR3 spells CARGGIDTQYF. In DNA form, the CDR3 reads TGTGCCCGGGGGGGAATAGATACGCAGTATTTT. The V gene is TRBV30, the J gene TRBJ2-3, with TRBD2 matching over 8 bases. After removal of 8 bases from V and 5 bases from J, the junction contained 3 bases not matched to a gene. This CDR3 is built from 11 residues. Germline V gene sequence: CDR1 GTSNPN, CDR2 SVGIG (reference sequence).